The 26 T cell receptor beta chains given below trace back to one sample, sequenced in a study of T cell responses to AZD1222 COVID-19 vaccine. The data were produced by immunoSEQ multiplex PCR, yet TCRdb's version contains in-frame clones alone and is incomplete. Seen here are roughly 200,000 clones, approximately 92% observed once, and the top ten hold 1%. The sequenced sample was peripheral blood, obtained 28 days after the second dose of the MenACWY control vaccine. The receptor source for this set is an adult who received the MenACWY meningococcal vaccine as a control.

The chain links TRBV3-1 (or the pseudogene TRBV3-2) to TRBJ1-2; D perhaps matches TRBD1 (5 bases). Germline assignment: CDR1 LGHDT and CDR2 YNNKEL (reference sequence). The CDR3 contains 14 residues. The V end lost 4 bases, the J end lost 1 base, and 10 bases lay between the germline ends. In DNA, the CDR3 is TGTGCCAGCAGCCCCCGGGACGGTAACTATGGCTACACCTTC. It encodes CASSPRDGNYGYTF.

V gene TRBV19 combines with J gene TRBJ2-4; 9 nucleotides align to TRBD2. Unmatched junction bases numbered 12, after V lost 8 bases and J lost 1 base. The CDR3 consists of 17 residues. CDR1 and CDR2 from the germline V gene are LNHDA and SQIVND (reference sequence). CDR3 protein: CASASGGKAVAKNIQYF. DNA for the CDR3: TGTGCCAGTGCGAGCGGGGGGAAAGCGGTCGCCAAAAACATTCAGTACTTC. Variable domain in full (rest from reference TRBV19 and TRBJ2-4): DGGITQSPKYLFRKEGQNVTLSCEQNLNHDAMYWYRQDPGQGLRLIYYSQIVNDFQKGDIAEGYSVSREKKESFPLTVTSAQKNPTAFYLCASASGGKAVAKNIQYFGAGTRLSVL.

The gene calls are TRBV2 and TRBJ1-2; tentative D call: TRBD1 (5 bases). CDR3 length equals 12 residues. From germline, CDR1 is SNHLY and CDR2 FYNNEI. Trimming took 5 bases from V and 7 from J, leaving 11 bases between them. CDR3: CASSSQGSGYTF. The CDR3 DNA reads TGTGCCAGCAGTTCCCAGGGTAGTGGCTACACCTTC.

The rearrangement joins TRBV12-5 to TRBJ1-1; the D is unclear. V lost 6 bases to trimming and J lost 0 bases, with 5 bases between them. Per germline, CDR1 LGHNT and CDR2 FRNRAP. This CDR3 comprises 12 residues. The CDR3 nucleotides are TGTGCTAGTGGAAAGTTGAACACTGAAGCTTTCTTT. Translated, it gives CASGKLNTEAFF.

The chain joins TRBV6-6 to TRBJ2-3; 7 bases are a match to TRBD1. Per the germline V gene, CDR1 is MNHNY and CDR2 is SVGAGI (reference sequence). V was pared by 5 bases and J by 2 bases, with 7 bases of the junction left unmatched. CDR3 length equals 15 residues. The CDR3 here is CASSNRDSFTDTQYF. CDR3 nucleotide sequence: TGTGCCAGCAGTAACCGGGACAGTTTCACAGATACGCAGTATTTT.

This sequence joins TRBV5-1 and TRBJ1-2; 7 bases fit TRBD1. V was clipped by 3 bases and J by 4 bases; unmatched bases: 9. Germline CDR1 reads SGHRS; CDR2 reads YFSETQ. This CDR3 has 15 residues. CDR3 in amino acids: CASSSQGGSGYGYTF. CDR3 coding DNA: TGCGCCAGCAGCTCCCAAGGGGGCTCTGGCTATGGCTACACCTTC.

The V call is TRBV30, the J call TRBJ1-5, with 9 bases lining up with TRBD1. Losses at the gene ends were 3 bases for V and 9 bases for J; bases not matched to a gene: 3. CDR1 and CDR2 from the germline V gene are GTSNPN and SVGIG (reference sequence). This CDR3 has 12 residues. The DNA of the CDR3 is TGTGCCTGGAGGGACAGGGGAGGGCCCCAGCATTTT. Protein product: CAWRDRGGPQHF.

The chain recombines TRBV4-1 with TRBJ1-2; 10 bases line up with TRBD1. Trimming at V came to 4 bases and at J to 8 bases, leaving 13 bases not matched to a gene. CDR3 length: 16 amino acids. CDR1 and CDR2 from the germline V gene are MGHRA and YSYEKL. The CDR3 region is CASSPAGQGGSRGYTF. CDR3 DNA sequence: TGCGCCAGCAGCCCAGCCGGACAGGGGGGTTCACGGGGCTACACCTTC.

The V call is TRBV7-2, the J call TRBJ2-1; no firm D call. There are 14 residues in the CDR3. Germline V gene lookup returns CDR1 SGHTA and CDR2 FQGNSA. Trimming took 4 bases from V and 6 from J, leaving 13 bases between them. DNA of the CDR3: TGTGCCAGCAGCTCGCCCAATAGGGCCAATGAGCAGTTCTTC. Encoded protein: CASSSPNRANEQFF.

The rearrangement joins TRBV7-9 to TRBJ2-7, with D perhaps TRBD1 (6 bases). Trimming stripped 5 bases from V and 5 bases from J, with 10 bases between. CDR3 length: 12 amino acids. The V gene's germline CDR1 is SEHNR and CDR2 FQNEAQ (reference sequence). The CDR3 DNA sequence: TGTGCCAGCAGCCCCTACAGGGACGAGCAGTACTTC. It is translated as CASSPYRDEQYF. Supplemented by reference TRBV7-9 and TRBJ2-7, the full variable domain reads DTGVSQNPRHKITKRGQNVTFRCDPISEHNRLYWYRQTLGQGPEFLTYFQNEAQLEKSRLLSDRFSAERPKGSFSTLEIQRTEQGDSAMYLCASSPYRDEQYFGPGTRLTVT.

This clone was seen once. This chain joins TRBV11-2 and TRBJ2-5, with 11 bases aligning to TRBD1. Germline assignment: CDR1 SGHAT and CDR2 FQNNGV. V lost 4 bases to trimming and J lost 4 bases; unmatched junction nucleotides: 2. CDR3 length equals 14 residues. The CDR3 here is CASSSGTGGETQYF. The CDR3 DNA is TGTGCCAGCAGCTCCGGGACAGGGGGAGAGACCCAGTACTTC. Using reference TRBV11-2 and TRBJ2-5 for the parts outside the CDR3, the full variable domain is EAGVAQSPRYKIIEKRQSVAFWCNPISGHATLYWYQQILGQGPKLLIQFQNNGVVDDSQLPKDRFSAERLKGVDSTLKIQPAKLEDSAVYLCASSSGTGGETQYFGPGTRLLVL.

About this clone: The CDR3 end shows no conserved phenylalanine or tryptophan, and so a read error is likely. The limits of the CDR3 on the DNA are not certain, so only TCRdb's listed CDR3 is given. The chain carries TRBV20-1 and TRBJ1-4. The CDR3 extends over 9 residues, inclusive of both ends. Germline values: CDR1 DFQATT, CDR2 SNEGSKA (reference sequence). This CDR3 is CSARRTYSV.

The V gene is TRBV5-8, the J gene TRBJ2-3; 9 nucleotides agree with TRBD2. CDR3 size: 16 residues. V shed 3 bases and J 3 bases; nucleotides not matched to a gene: 8. Germline-derived CDR1 and CDR2 are SGHTS and YDEGEE. The CDR3 loop is CASSWGGSGGTDTQYF. In DNA, the CDR3 is TGTGCCAGCAGCTGGGGAGGTAGCGGGGGAACAGATACGCAGTATTTT.

As concerns this clone: The junction does not match germline at one end; this may be a read error. V usage is TRBV28 and J usage is TRBJ2-7; 7 bases agree with TRBD1. The CDR3 has 13 residues. Germline-derived CDR1 and CDR2 are MDHEN and SYDVKM. The CDR3 nucleotides are TGTGCCACCTTGGGGACAGACTCCCACGAGCAGTACTTC. Translated, it gives CATLGTDSHEQYF. The complete variable domain, with remaining parts taken from reference TRBV28 and TRBJ2-7, reads DVKVTQSSRYLVKRTGEKVFLECVQDMDHENMFWYRQDPGLGLRLIYFSYDVKMKEKGDIPEGYSVSREKKERFSLILESASTNQTSMYLCATLGTDSHEQYFGPGTRLTVT.

This chain links TRBV30 with TRBJ2-7; possibly TRBD1 or TRBD2 for D (5 bases each). Germline V gene lookup returns CDR1 GTSNPN and CDR2 SVGIG (reference sequence). V lost 3 bases to trimming and J lost 4 bases, with 16 bases between them. The CDR3 contains 14 residues. The CDR3 sequence: CAWRRTGRPYEQYF. In DNA, the CDR3 is TGTGCCTGGAGGAGAACGGGACGGCCGTACGAGCAGTACTTC.

Remarks on this clone: An end of the junction differs from the germline gene, which may be a read error. This chain joins TRBV7-8 and TRBJ1-2; tentatively, D is TRBD1 (6 bases). Per germline, CDR1 SGHVS and CDR2 FQNEAQ. The CDR3 is made up of 14 amino acids. The CDR3 loop reads CANSLDRPNYGYTF. CDR3 bases: TGTGCCAACAGCCTAGACAGGCCCAACTATGGCTACACCTTC.

The chain is built from TRBV7-2 and TRBJ1-5, with D unclear. The CDR3 spans 15 residues. Germline assignment: CDR1 SGHTA and CDR2 FQGNSA. V was pared by 5 bases and J by 5 bases, with 16 bases between. In nucleotides, the CDR3 is TGTGCCAGCAGCCTGGAGGCAGCCGCGTATCAGCCCCAGCATTTT. It is translated as CASSLEAAAYQPQHF. The entire variable domain, with the rest obtained from reference TRBV7-2 and TRBJ1-5, is as follows: GAGVSQSPSNKVTEKGKDVELRCDPISGHTALYWYRQSLGQGLEFLIYFQGNSAPDKSGLPSDRFSAERTGGSVSTLTIQRTQQEDSAVYLCASSLEAAAYQPQHFGDGTRLSIL.

V is TRBV18 and J is TRBJ1-1, with a tentative D call TRBD1 (5 bases). V dropped 3 bases and J dropped 3 bases, with 8 bases sitting between them. CDR3 length equals 13 residues. The germline gives CDR1 KGHSH, CDR2 LQKENI. This CDR3 reads CASSPQGYTEAFF. In nucleotides, the CDR3 is TGTGCCAGCTCACCCCAGGGTTACACTGAAGCTTTCTTT. Based on the CDR3 plus reference TRBV18 and TRBJ1-1, the full variable domain is NAGVMQNPRHLVRRRGQEARLRCSPMKGHSHVYWYRQLPEEGLKFMVYLQKENIIDESGMPKERFSAEFPKEGPSILRIQQVVRGDSAAYFCASSPQGYTEAFFGQGTRLTVV.

Only a few counts were recorded for this clone. The V gene is TRBV7-2, the J gene TRBJ1-2, with D unresolved. V was shortened by 7 bases and J by 7 bases, with 10 bases between the two germline ends. Germline CDR1 SGHTA, CDR2 FQGNSA. CDR3 length: 11 residues. CDR3 DNA sequence: TGTGCCAGCACCCTATATGGTGGCTACACCTTC. This sequence encodes CASTLYGGYTF. Full variable domain (remainder filled in from reference TRBV7-2 and TRBJ1-2): GAGVSQSPSNKVTEKGKDVELRCDPISGHTALYWYRQSLGQGLEFLIYFQGNSAPDKSGLPSDRFSAERTGGSVSTLTIQRTQQEDSAVYLCASTLYGGYTFGSGTRLTVV.

About this clone itself: Other DNA variants within this sample encode the same CDR3. The V gene is TRBV14, the J gene TRBJ2-2; D gene uncertain. This CDR3 has 14 residues. Germline values: CDR1 SGHDN, CDR2 FVKESK. The V end lost 3 bases, the J end lost 1 base, and 6 bases lay between the germline ends. CDR3 loop: CASSQGGNTGELFF. For the CDR3, the DNA is TGTGCCAGCAGCCAGGGCGGGAACACCGGGGAGCTGTTTTTT.

This chain uses TRBV15 with TRBJ1-5; D is unresolved. CDR3 length: 14 residues. Deletions cut 1 base from V and 2 bases from J, with 6 bases between. Germline-derived CDR1 and CDR2 are LNHNV and YYDKDF (reference sequence). CDR3 in amino acids: CATSRVGGNQPQHF. Here the CDR3 DNA reads TGTGCCACCAGCAGAGTGGGTGGCAATCAGCCCCAGCATTTT.

This chain joins TRBV5-1 and TRBJ1-2; 9 nucleotides match TRBD1. The V gene's germline CDR1 is SGHRS and CDR2 YFSETQ. This CDR3 is built from 15 residues. The V segment lost 0 bases and the J segment 8 bases; nucleotides outside the gene matches: 8. CDR3 DNA sequence: TGCGCCAGCAGCTTGGAGGGACAGGGAGTAGGCGGCTACACCTTC. It yields the protein CASSLEGQGVGGYTF.

With regard to this clone: At one boundary the junction diverges from the germline segment, which might be a read error. V and J are TRBV2 and TRBJ1-6, with D possibly matching TRBD1 (5 bases). Looked up from germline, CDR1 is SNHLY and CDR2 is FYNNEI. There are 15 residues in the CDR3. The CDR3 protein is CASSESRGYTSPLHF. The CDR3 DNA sequence: TGTGCCAGCAGTGAGTCTCGGGGGTATACTTCACCCCTCCACTTT.

The chain combines TRBV2 with TRBJ1-5, with unresolved D. V lost 5 bases and J lost 1, with 12 bases in between. This CDR3 contains 15 residues. The germline V gene has CDR1 SNHLY and CDR2 FYNNEI. CDR3 nucleotides: TGTGCCAGCAGTAATCTTCGTGGGAGCAATCAGCCCCAGCATTTT. Protein: CASSNLRGSNQPQHF.

This sequence joins TRBV27 and TRBJ1-4; tentative D call: TRBD1 (6 bases). The CDR3 sequence is 15 residues long. V lost 0 bases and J lost 6, with 11 bases in between. CDR1 is MNHEY, CDR2 SMNVEV, per germline (reference sequence). CDR3 DNA sequence: TGTGCCAGCAGTTTATCGGTAGGGGGGGATGAAAAACTGTTTTTT. It specifies CASSLSVGGDEKLFF.

V is TRBV6-6 and J is TRBJ2-2; 8 nucleotides align to TRBD1. The CDR3 length is 14 residues. After removal of 5 bases from V and 7 bases from J, the junction contained 6 bases not matched to a gene. CDR1 and CDR2 (germline): MNHNY, SVGAGI (reference sequence). In DNA, the CDR3 is TGTGCCAGCAGTCCGACAGGGGTGAGCGGGGAGCTGTTTTTT. Translated: CASSPTGVSGELFF.